The clone carrying this TCR beta chain appeared a few times. The target antigen is unknown. The sample originates from a study of cytomegalovirus exposure and HLA in healthy donors. The study's findings and limits: Overall, around 150 TCR beta chains were annotated as cytomegalovirus-associated. According to a later analysis, donors in an Asian-associated ancestry cluster reportedly had fewer N-insertions than the approximately 720-donor mean. A few CMV-associated chains were confirmed in vitro to be specific for CMV antigens.

PCR employed 60 Vbeta and 13 Jbeta primers. Measured with immunoSEQ multiplex PCR; TCRdb has only the in-frame clones, and not every one. The sample has approximately 120,000 clones, roughly 80% seen once. Germline lookup yields CDR1 MNHEY and CDR2 SVGAGI. There are 12 residues in the CDR3. The V and J ends lost 7 bases and 6 bases, in that order; junction bases with no gene match: 2. The sequenced material came from PBMCs. The chain is built from TRBV6-5 and TRBJ2-2; 7 bases match TRBD1. The clonotype comes from a man in his late teens or twenties in good health and CMV-seropositive. CDR3 protein: CASTQGAGELFF. The CDR3 DNA reads TGTGCCAGCACTCAGGGGGCCGGGGAGCTGTTTTTT.